This T cell receptor beta chain was captured by sequencing in a study of blood T cell repertoires in COVID-19. Study at large: Sites in the United States, Italy and Spain provided acute and convalescent COVID-19 samples. From T cells, B-cell-depleted T cells, or PBMCs came the material, which was cDNA or gDNA.

Per the study methods: Reference gene primer amplification in the assay estimated nucleated cell counts. Using immunoSEQ multiplex PCR, the repertoire was profiled, and TCRdb retains in-frame clones only, with some absent. That table supplies the V and J calls and clone size; D and trimming were determined from the DNA. The table has around 100,000 clones, roughly 88% seen once. The TCR comes from a woman in her 70s with acute or convalescent COVID-19. Sequenced material: peripheral blood.

CDR3 protein: CASSSGQGGVGIGLFF. CDR3 coding DNA: TGTGCCAGTAGTTCTGGACAGGGTGGTGTTGGTATAGGACTGTTTTTT. This sequence joins TRBV19 and TRBJ1-4; TRBD1 matches 8 bases. The germline gives CDR1 LNHDA, CDR2 SQIVND (reference sequence). The CDR3 runs 16 residues. V lost 5 bases, J lost 13 bases, and 18 bases stayed unmatched.